A selection of T cell receptor beta chains follows, all from one sample in a study of a mutant IDH1 vaccine in newly diagnosed glioma. Antigens of these TCRs are unknown. Some clones are missing from TCRdb's copy, which holds only in-frame ones; the method was immunoSEQ multiplex PCR. The sample contains around 44,000 clones, roughly 84% of which appear only once. This specimen was PBMCs, taken from a glioma patient whose treatment included an IDH1 peptide vaccine. These TCRs come from a man between 35 and 55 years old with glioma. Each CDR3 is given with its conserved first and last residue. D genes are given only for firm matches. Some rows mark clone size as missing; the rest say once, few, many or name a class of expanded clone.

13	-	-	TRBV5-5	TRBJ1-6	TGTGCCAGCAGGCGTCAGGGGAATTCACCCCTCCACTTT	CASRRQGNSPLHF
14	-	-	TRBV4-2	TRBJ1-5	TGTGCCAGCAGCCAAGTTGGTGAAGACCAGCCCCAGCATTTT	CASSQVGEDQPQHF
15	-	-	TRBV7-9	TRBJ2-6	TGTGCCAGCAGCTTAGCGGGGGCTGGGGCCAACGTCCTGACTTTC	CASSLAGAGANVLTF
16	medium-sized	TRBD2	TRBV15	TRBJ2-1	TGTGCCACCAGCAGAGATCGGGGGGGAAGGCTCAATGAGCAGTTCTTC	CATSRDRGGRLNEQFF
11	-	-	TRBV30	TRBJ1-2	TGTGCCTGGAGTGGGGGACACTCCTACACCTTC	CAWSGGHSYTF
17	-	-	TRBV29-1	TRBJ2-3	TGCAGCGTCGAAGAACAACTTCGAGTTCCCCCCACAGATACGCAGTATTTT	CSVEEQLRVPPTDTQYF
14	-	TRBD2	TRBV27	TRBJ2-7	TGTGCCAGCAGTCCGACTAGCGGGGGATATGAGCAGTACTTC	CASSPTSGGYEQYF
15	-	-	TRBV5-4	TRBJ2-5	TGTGCCAGCAGCTTGGTGGGGGCCCTGGGAGAGACCCAGTACTTC	CASSLVGALGETQYF
14	once	-	TRBV2	TRBJ2-1	TGTGCCAGCATAACCAGGGGCCTGGGGGGTGAGCAGTTCTTC	CASITRGLGGEQFF
15	once	TRBD1	TRBV9	TRBJ2-7	TGTGCCAGCAGCCCAGACCGGGACAGGGACTCAGAGCAGTACTTC	CASSPDRDRDSEQYF
15	-	TRBD2	TRBV19	TRBJ2-7	TGTGCCAGTAGTCCCCGGATAGCGGGGCTCTACGAGCAGTACTTC	CASSPRIAGLYEQYF
13	-	TRBD1	TRBV6-6	TRBJ1-1	TGTGCCAGCAGTCTACAGGGGGCCACTGAAGCTTTCTTT	CASSLQGATEAFF
14	few	TRBD1	TRBV6-5	TRBJ2-7	TGTGCCAGCAGCCCTGGACAGGGGTCCTACGAGCAGTACTTC	CASSPGQGSYEQYF
15	-	-	TRBV6-5	TRBJ1-3	TGTGCCAGCAGACCCGGGTTCACCTCTGGAAACACCATATATTTT	CASRPGFTSGNTIYF
12	-	-	TRBV29-1	TRBJ2-7	TGCAGCGTTCAGTCAGCCTCCTACGAGCAGTACTTC	CSVQSASYEQYF
15	-	-	TRBV5-4	TRBJ2-7	TGTGCCAGCAGCTTGGACCCCTCGGGGGCCTACGAGCAGTACTTC	CASSLDPSGAYEQYF
14	-	-	TRBV6-5	TRBJ2-1	TGTGCCAGCAGTTACGGGTTCACGAACAATGAGCAGTTCTTC	CASSYGFTNNEQFF
17	few	TRBD1	TRBV19	TRBJ1-6	TGTGCCAGTAGTACTCAAGGAGGGGGGACAGGGTTTTCACCCCTCCACTTT	CASSTQGGGTGFSPLHF
13	-	-	TRBV5-8	TRBJ1-2	TGTGCCAGCAGCTCCTTTCCCTATGCTGGCTACACCTTC	CASSSFPYAGYTF
10	few	-	TRBV5-8	TRBJ1-2	TGTGCCAGCAGCTCCCTAAGCTACACCTTC	CASSSLSYTF
12	-	-	TRBV10-2	TRBJ1-3	TGCGCCAGCAGTGAGACAGGAAACACCATATATTTT	CASSETGNTIYF
14	once	-	TRBV5-4	TRBJ2-1	TGTGCCAGCAGCATTCGGGGGCCCTACAATGAGCAGTTCTTC	CASSIRGPYNEQFF
13	-	-	TRBV5-1	TRBJ2-7	TGCGCCAGCAGGCTGAGCGGATCCTACGAGCAGTACTTC	CASRLSGSYEQYF
16	-	-	TRBV6-1	TRBJ1-5	TGTGCCAGCAGTGAATGGAAGGCAGGGAACAATCAGCCCCAGCATTTT	CASSEWKAGNNQPQHF
15	-	-	TRBV6-6	TRBJ1-6	TGTGCCAGCAGGAGCGGATCCAGTGGCGATTCACCCCTCCACTTT	CASRSGSSGDSPLHF
14	-	-	TRBV19	TRBJ1-3	TGTGCCAGTAGTATGTGGGACATAGGAAACACCATATATTTT	CASSMWDIGNTIYF
13	-	-	TRBV6-5	TRBJ1-5	TGTGCCAGCAGCCCGGTAAATCTGCAGCCCCAGCATTTT	CASSPVNLQPQHF
17	-	TRBD1	TRBV14	TRBJ1-4	TGTGCCAGCAGCCAAGAGGCACAGGGGGCGTTTAATGAAAAACTGTTTTTT	CASSQEAQGAFNEKLFF
14	-	-	TRBV5-1	TRBJ2-7	TGCGCCAGCAGCTCCGGGGCCCCCCCCTACGAGCAGTACTTC	CASSSGAPPYEQYF
16	-	TRBD2	TRBV6-5	TRBJ2-7	TGTGCCAGCAGTTCCAGGAAGCGGGGGGCGCCCGACGAGCAGTACTTC	CASSSRKRGAPDEQYF